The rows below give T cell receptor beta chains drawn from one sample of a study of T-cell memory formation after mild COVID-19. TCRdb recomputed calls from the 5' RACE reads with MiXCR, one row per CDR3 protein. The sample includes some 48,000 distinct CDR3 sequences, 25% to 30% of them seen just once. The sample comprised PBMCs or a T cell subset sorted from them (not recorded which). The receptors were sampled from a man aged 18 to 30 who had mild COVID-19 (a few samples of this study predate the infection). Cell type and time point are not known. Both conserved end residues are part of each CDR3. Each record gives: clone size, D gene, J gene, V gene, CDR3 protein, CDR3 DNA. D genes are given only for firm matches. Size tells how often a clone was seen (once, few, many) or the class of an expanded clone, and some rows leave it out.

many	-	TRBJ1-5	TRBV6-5	CASSYSRRGGQPQHF	TGTGCCAGCAGTTACTCGAGAAGGGGTGGACAGCCCCAGCATTTT
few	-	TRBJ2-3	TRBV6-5	CASSFRWTTGTDTQYF	TGTGCCAGCAGTTTCCGTTGGACAACCGGGACGGATACGCAGTATTTT
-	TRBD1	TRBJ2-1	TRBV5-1	CASSGGQAPYNEQFF	TGCGCCAGCAGCGGGGGACAGGCCCCCTACAATGAGCAGTTCTTC
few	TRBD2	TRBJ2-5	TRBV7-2	CASSVSGGARETQYF	TGTGCCAGCAGCGTTAGCGGGGGGGCCCGGGAGACCCAGTACTTC
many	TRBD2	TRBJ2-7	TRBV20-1	CSGASGDPYEQYF	TGCAGTGGGGCTAGCGGGGACCCCTACGAGCAGTACTTC
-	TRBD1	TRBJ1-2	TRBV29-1	CSVSRDRGSNYGYTF	TGCAGCGTTTCCCGGGACAGGGGATCCAACTATGGCTACACCTTC
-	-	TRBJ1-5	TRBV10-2	CASTEGMGPGNQPQHF	TGCGCCAGCACCGAGGGTATGGGGCCGGGGAATCAGCCCCAGCATTTT
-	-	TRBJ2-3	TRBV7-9	CASSSTETSTDTQYF	TGTGCCAGCAGCTCGACTGAGACTAGCACAGATACGCAGTATTTT
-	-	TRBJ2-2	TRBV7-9	CASSPPRDDYAELFF	TGTGCCAGCAGCCCCCCTCGGGACGACTATGCCGAGCTGTTTTTT
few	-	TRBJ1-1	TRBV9	CASSVVTGMNTEAFF	TGTGCCAGCAGCGTAGTAACGGGTATGAACACTGAAGCTTTCTTT
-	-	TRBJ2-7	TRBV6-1	CASSVWGSYEQYF	TGTGCCAGCAGTGTATGGGGTTCCTACGAGCAGTACTTC
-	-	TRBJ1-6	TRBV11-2	CASSFREVWNSPLHF	TGTGCCAGCAGCTTTCGGGAGGTTTGGAATTCACCCCTCCACTTT
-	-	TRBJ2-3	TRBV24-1	CATSGHEDTQYF	TGTGCCACCAGTGGCCATGAGGATACGCAGTATTTT
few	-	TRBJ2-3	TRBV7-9	CASSLLHADTQYF	TGTGCCAGCAGCTTATTGCATGCGGATACGCAGTATTTT
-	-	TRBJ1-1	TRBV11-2	CASSPLQADEAFF	TGTGCCAGCAGCCCCCTCCAAGCCGACGAAGCTTTCTTT
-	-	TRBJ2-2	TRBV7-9	CAIQLVAGELFF	TGTGCCATCCAACTAGTAGCCGGGGAGCTGTTTTTT